One and the same sample provided the 31 T cell receptor beta chains below, sequenced in a study of radiation and T cells in renal cell carcinoma. Noted time point: baseline pretreatment blood. Treatment specified: 15 Gy SBRT to primary tumor, nephrectomy 4 weeks later. Produced via immunoSEQ multiplex PCR; TCRdb's table is partial and in-frame only. The sample holds over 85,000 clones; 82% are singletons and the top ten take roughly 6.1%. The sample in question was blood, obtained from a patient whose treatment included radiotherapy and nephrectomy. These receptors were obtained from a man aged 60 to 75 with renal cell carcinoma.

V usage is TRBV7-9 and J usage is TRBJ2-1; TRBD1 or TRBD2 may be the D gene (5 bases each). Trimming removed 2 bases from V and 10 bases from J, with 15 bases in between. The CDR3 spans 14 residues. Looked up from germline, CDR1 is SEHNR and CDR2 is FQNEAQ (reference sequence). This CDR3 reads CASSLPSQGAEQFF. The CDR3 nucleotides are TGTGCCAGCAGCTTACCCTCCCAGGGAGCGGAGCAGTTCTTC.

The chain combines TRBV27 with TRBJ2-7; D is unclear. CDR3 length equals 13 residues. Trimming took 8 bases from V and 2 from J, leaving 13 bases between them. Germline V gene lookup returns CDR1 MNHEY and CDR2 SMNVEV (reference sequence). The CDR3 nucleotides read TGTGCCAGCTCCCACATGACCCCCTACGAGCAGTACTTC. It translates to CASSHMTPYEQYF.

This clone was found a few times. J is TRBJ2-7 and V is TRBV5-8; D might be TRBD1 (6 bases). The V and J ends lost 0 bases and 0 bases respectively, with 7 bases between them. Per germline, CDR1 SGHTS and CDR2 YDEGEE. This CDR3 has 14 amino acids. DNA for the CDR3: TGTGCCAGCAGCTTGGGGACAGCCTCCTACGAGCAGTACTTC. This encodes CASSLGTASYEQYF.

A single count supports this clone. The CDR3 here is CASSRTSERNEQFF. CDR3 bases: TGTGCCAGCAGTCGGACTAGCGAGAGAAATGAGCAGTTCTTC. The V gene is TRBV7-9, the J gene TRBJ2-1; 9 bases agree with TRBD2. Looked up from germline, CDR1 is SEHNR and CDR2 is FQNEAQ (reference sequence). CDR3 length equals 14 residues. The ends lost 6 bases at V and 7 bases at J; junction bases unmatched: 7.

This clone appeared once. The rearrangement uses TRBV9 and TRBJ2-3; TRBD2 matches at 9 bases. The length of the CDR3 is 17 residues. V shed 4 bases and J 2 bases; nucleotides not matched to a gene: 11. Looked up from germline, CDR1 is SGDLS and CDR2 is YYNGEE. The CDR3 here is CASSRYASGTDTDTQYF. CDR3 nucleotide sequence: TGTGCCAGCAGCCGTTACGCTAGCGGGACCGACACAGATACGCAGTATTTT.

V is TRBV5-1 and J is TRBJ2-5; D is uncertain. The CDR3 has 14 amino acids. The germline V gene has CDR1 SGHRS and CDR2 YFSETQ. The V and J ends lost 2 bases and 0 bases respectively, with 8 bases between them. In DNA form, the CDR3 reads TGCGCCAGCAGCTTATGGACGGACCAAGAGACCCAGTACTTC. Translated, it gives CASSLWTDQETQYF.

This clone was detected a few times. The rearrangement joins TRBV28 to TRBJ2-7; the D call may be TRBD1 or TRBD2 (6 bases each). V gave up 6 bases and J gave up 6 bases, with 24 bases separating them. This CDR3 contains 16 residues. The germline gives CDR1 MDHEN, CDR2 SYDVKM. CDR3 DNA: TGTGCCAGCAGCCCACTCCAGGGGTTTGAGCGGGTCGAGCAGTACTTC. Its protein is CASSPLQGFERVEQYF.

This clone showed up just once. The J gene is TRBJ2-6, the V gene TRBV4-2; D is uncertain. The CDR3 loop spans 15 amino acids. V lost 0 bases to trimming and J lost 3 bases, with 6 bases between them. Germline-derived CDR1 and CDR2 are LGHNA and YNFKEQ. CDR3 sequence reads: CASSQEGGGANVLTF. CDR3 nucleotide sequence: TGTGCCAGCAGCCAAGAAGGCGGTGGGGCCAACGTCCTGACTTTC.

This chain connects TRBV28 to TRBJ2-7; 7 bases line up with TRBD1. V trimming: 7 bases; J trimming: 4 bases; junction bases outside the gene matches: 7. CDR1 MDHEN and CDR2 SYDVKM come from the germline V gene. The CDR3 runs 13 residues. The CDR3 DNA sequence: TGTGCCAGCATAGGGACAGCACGATACGAGCAGTACTTC. Translating gives CASIGTARYEQYF.

V usage is TRBV10-3 and J usage is TRBJ1-2, with D possibly matching TRBD1 (5 bases). Germline V gene sequence: CDR1 ENHRY, CDR2 SYGVKD. V was trimmed by 7 bases and J by 7 bases, leaving 16 bases between them. The CDR3 contains 13 residues. Here the CDR3 reads CAITTPGSSGYTF. In DNA form, the CDR3 reads TGTGCCATCACTACCCCAGGGTCCTCTGGCTACACCTTC.

The chain uses TRBV7-9 and TRBJ2-7; weak D call: TRBD2 (7 bases). CDR3 length: 15 amino acids. Between the trimmed V and J ends, which lost 0 bases and 5 bases, there was a span of 14 bases. Germline V gene data show CDR1 as SEHNR and CDR2 as FQNEAQ (reference sequence). CDR3: CASSLALGGGHEQYF. In DNA, the CDR3 is TGTGCCAGCAGCTTAGCCTTAGGGGGGGGTCACGAGCAGTACTTC.

The chain joins TRBV2 to TRBJ2-3; D ambiguous. Germline-derived CDR1 and CDR2 are SNHLY and FYNNEI. Trimming took off 8 bases at V and 1 base at J, with 13 bases between the two ends. This CDR3 region has 14 residues. CDR3 nucleotide sequence: TGTGCCAGCTTAGAGGAAAGGGGCACAGATACGCAGTATTTT. Protein: CASLEERGTDTQYF.

V is TRBV13 and J is TRBJ1-1; TRBD1 might be the D (5 bases). The germline V and J ends were trimmed by 5 bases and 1 base, with 14 bases remaining between them. The CDR3 is 15 amino acids. The germline gives CDR1 PRHDT, CDR2 FYEKMQ (reference sequence). CDR3 sequence reads: CASSQGPPENTEAFF. As DNA, the CDR3 is TGTGCCAGCAGCCAGGGCCCCCCGGAGAACACTGAAGCTTTCTTT.

The chain employs TRBV5-1 and TRBJ2-7, with D possibly TRBD2 on 5 matching bases. Germline V gene data show CDR1 as SGHRS and CDR2 as YFSETQ. V lost 1 base to trimming and J lost 3 bases, with 5 bases between them. The CDR3 sequence is 12 residues long. CDR3 amino acids: CASSLTSYEQYF. Here the CDR3 DNA reads TGCGCCAGCAGCTTGACTAGCTACGAGCAGTACTTC. Looking up the rest from reference TRBV5-1 and TRBJ2-7 gives the full variable domain: KAGVTQTPRYLIKTRGQQVTLSCSPISGHRSVSWYQQTPGQGLQFLFEYFSETQRNKGNFPGRFSGRQFSNSRSEMNVSTLELGDSALYLCASSLTSYEQYFGPGTRLTVT.

The chain has TRBV11-3 and TRBJ2-7, with D uncertain. Germline V gives CDR1 SGHNT, CDR2 YENEEA. CDR3 size: 11 residues. V lost 5 bases to trimming and J lost 4 bases, with 6 bases between them. The CDR3 coding sequence is TGTGCCAGCAGCAAGGGATACGAGCAGTACTTC. The encoded protein is CASSKGYEQYF.

This clone appeared once. The chain combines TRBV5-1 with TRBJ2-2, with D perhaps TRBD2 (6 bases). The CDR3 spans 17 residues. Trimming cost V 0 bases and J 2 bases, with 14 bases left between them. Germline assignment: CDR1 SGHRS and CDR2 YFSETQ. The CDR3 loop reads CASSLAGRDVNTGELFF. Here the CDR3 DNA reads TGCGCCAGCAGCTTGGCCGGGCGGGACGTAAACACCGGGGAGCTGTTTTTT.

As DNA, the CDR3 is TGTGCCAGCACCCAAGTCCTTGATAATGAAAAACTGTTTTTT. Residues: CASTQVLDNEKLFF. This sequence joins TRBV28 and TRBJ1-4, with no clear D. Germline CDR1 MDHEN, CDR2 SYDVKM. This CDR3 spans 14 amino acids. Between the trimmed V and J ends, which lost 7 bases and 4 bases, there was a span of 13 bases.

The rearrangement joins TRBV6-1 to TRBJ2-1, with D perhaps assigned TRBD1 or TRBD2 (5 bases each). Per germline, CDR1 MNHNS and CDR2 SASEGT. The CDR3 extends over 15 amino acids. The V gene lost 8 bases and the J gene lost 9 bases, with 23 bases spanning the gap. CDR3 coding DNA: TGTGCCAGCTCCCCCGGGACCCAGAATCAGGGTGAGCAGTTCTTC. Residues: CASSPGTQNQGEQFF.

This clone was recorded once. The chain joins TRBV4-1 to TRBJ2-6; D call uncertain. Germline V CDR1 and CDR2: MGHRA, YSYEKL. V lost 1 base, J lost 0 bases, and 16 bases lay in between. The CDR3 consists of 19 residues. The CDR3 coding sequence is TGCGCCAGCAGCCAAGGGGTTAAAGGGCGGCTCTCTGGGGCCAACGTCCTGACTTTC. Translated: CASSQGVKGRLSGANVLTF.

CDR3 DNA sequence: TGTGCCAGCAGGAGGACTAGCCAAGAGACCCAGTACTTC. The encoded protein is CASRRTSQETQYF. J is TRBJ2-5 and V is TRBV6-6; TRBD2 matches at 7 bases. The CDR3 runs to 13 residues. The V and J ends lost 6 bases and 1 base, in that order; junction bases with no gene match: 2. CDR1 is MNHNY, CDR2 SVGAGI, per germline (reference sequence).

The chain combines TRBV9 with TRBJ2-4; possibly TRBD1 for D (6 bases). Germline V gene data show CDR1 as SGDLS and CDR2 as YYNGEE. The CDR3 sequence is 14 residues long. V lost 4 bases and J lost 7, with 15 bases in between. The CDR3, as DNA: TGTGCCAGCAGCCCAAGACAGGCCGAGAACATTCAGTACTTC. It codes for CASSPRQAENIQYF.

The chain combines TRBV28 with TRBJ2-7; 14 positions match TRBD2. V lost 2 bases and J lost 8; bases outside the gene matches: 14. CDR1 is MDHEN, CDR2 SYDVKM, per germline. This CDR3 spans 18 amino acids. The CDR3: CASSLNSVGLAGAGQQYF. CDR3 nucleotides: TGTGCCAGCAGTTTAAACTCAGTGGGACTAGCGGGAGCCGGTCAGCAGTACTTC.

This sequence joins TRBV5-1 and TRBJ2-2; 9 nucleotides match TRBD1. CDR3 length equals 17 residues. V was clipped by 0 bases and J by 4 bases; unmatched bases: 7. Germline V CDR1 and CDR2: SGHRS, YFSETQ. The chain's CDR3 is CASSLASDRGFTGELFF. Here the CDR3 DNA reads TGCGCCAGCAGCTTGGCTTCGGACAGGGGTTTCACCGGGGAGCTGTTTTTT.

This clone was seen more than once but under ten times. The CDR3 reads CASSPMTWYRGIQETQYF. Here the CDR3 DNA reads TGTGCCAGCAGCCCCATGACTTGGTACAGGGGAATACAAGAGACCCAGTACTTC. This rearrangement joins TRBV7-9 to TRBJ2-5; 7 bases match TRBD1. V lost 5 bases, J lost 2 bases, and 17 bases stayed unmatched. This CDR3 has 18 amino acids. Germline assignment: CDR1 SEHNR and CDR2 FQNEAQ (reference sequence).

V usage is TRBV19 and J usage is TRBJ1-5; maybe TRBD1 (5 bases). Germline V gene lookup returns CDR1 LNHDA and CDR2 SQIVND (reference sequence). There are 12 residues in the CDR3. The ends were cut back, 8 bases at V and 4 bases at J, with 9 bases in the middle. The CDR3 DNA sequence: TGTGCCAGTCTCTGGGGGAATCAGCCCCAGCATTTT. This sequence encodes CASLWGNQPQHF.

This clone was recorded a few times. The chain uses TRBV6-5 and TRBJ2-1; TRBD2 matches at 10 bases. J was trimmed by 9 bases and V by 5 bases; bases with no gene match: 10. Germline V gene lookup returns CDR1 MNHEY and CDR2 SVGAGI. This CDR3 is 15 amino acids long. CDR3 DNA sequence: TGTGCCAGCAGTAGGGGACTAGCGCCCGGGGGTGAGCAGTTCTTC. Translating gives CASSRGLAPGGEQFF.

The V and J genes are TRBV28 and TRBJ2-2, with D tentatively TRBD2 (5 bases). V dropped 4 bases and J dropped 6 bases, with 15 bases sitting between them. Germline assignment: CDR1 MDHEN and CDR2 SYDVKM. The CDR3 is 15 residues long. CDR3 sequence reads: CASSSLGVRPGELFF. CDR3 DNA sequence: TGTGCCAGCAGTTCTCTCGGGGTCAGGCCCGGGGAGCTGTTTTTT.

The chain couples TRBV4-3 to TRBJ1-4; a weak D match, TRBD1 (5 bases). CDR3 length equals 15 residues. V was cut by 1 base and J by 3 bases, with 9 bases left in between. Germline V CDR1 and CDR2: LGHNA, YSLEER. CDR3 in DNA: TGCGCCAGCAGCCAAGGGGCACAGGCTAATGAAAAACTGTTTTTT. It encodes CASSQGAQANEKLFF.

The J gene is TRBJ2-3, the V gene TRBV27; 7 nucleotides line up with TRBD1. CDR1 MNHEY and CDR2 SMNVEV come from the germline V gene (reference sequence). CDR3 length equals 15 residues. V lost 3 bases, J lost 3 bases, and 6 bases stayed unmatched. CDR3 DNA sequence: TGTGCCAGCAGTTTGAACGCACAGGGGACAGATACGCAGTATTTT. This gives the protein CASSLNAQGTDTQYF.

The count of this clone is one. This chain connects TRBV25-1 to TRBJ2-1, with D perhaps TRBD2 (6 bases). Germline V gives CDR1 MGHDK, CDR2 SYGVNS. The CDR3 has 15 residues. Deletions cut 1 base from V and 3 bases from J, with 10 bases between. The CDR3 DNA reads TGTGCCAGCAGTGAATCGGGGGTGAACTACAATGAGCAGTTCTTC. The encoded protein is CASSESGVNYNEQFF.

CDR3 loop: CASSYDRSGNTIYF. CDR3 sequence (DNA): TGCGCCAGCAGCTACGACAGGTCTGGAAACACCATATATTTT. The J gene is TRBJ1-3, the V gene TRBV5-1, with D maybe TRBD1 (6 bases). The CDR3 is made up of 14 amino acids. Germline V lookup: CDR1 SGHRS, CDR2 YFSETQ. The V and J ends lost 3 bases and 1 base respectively, with 8 bases between them.